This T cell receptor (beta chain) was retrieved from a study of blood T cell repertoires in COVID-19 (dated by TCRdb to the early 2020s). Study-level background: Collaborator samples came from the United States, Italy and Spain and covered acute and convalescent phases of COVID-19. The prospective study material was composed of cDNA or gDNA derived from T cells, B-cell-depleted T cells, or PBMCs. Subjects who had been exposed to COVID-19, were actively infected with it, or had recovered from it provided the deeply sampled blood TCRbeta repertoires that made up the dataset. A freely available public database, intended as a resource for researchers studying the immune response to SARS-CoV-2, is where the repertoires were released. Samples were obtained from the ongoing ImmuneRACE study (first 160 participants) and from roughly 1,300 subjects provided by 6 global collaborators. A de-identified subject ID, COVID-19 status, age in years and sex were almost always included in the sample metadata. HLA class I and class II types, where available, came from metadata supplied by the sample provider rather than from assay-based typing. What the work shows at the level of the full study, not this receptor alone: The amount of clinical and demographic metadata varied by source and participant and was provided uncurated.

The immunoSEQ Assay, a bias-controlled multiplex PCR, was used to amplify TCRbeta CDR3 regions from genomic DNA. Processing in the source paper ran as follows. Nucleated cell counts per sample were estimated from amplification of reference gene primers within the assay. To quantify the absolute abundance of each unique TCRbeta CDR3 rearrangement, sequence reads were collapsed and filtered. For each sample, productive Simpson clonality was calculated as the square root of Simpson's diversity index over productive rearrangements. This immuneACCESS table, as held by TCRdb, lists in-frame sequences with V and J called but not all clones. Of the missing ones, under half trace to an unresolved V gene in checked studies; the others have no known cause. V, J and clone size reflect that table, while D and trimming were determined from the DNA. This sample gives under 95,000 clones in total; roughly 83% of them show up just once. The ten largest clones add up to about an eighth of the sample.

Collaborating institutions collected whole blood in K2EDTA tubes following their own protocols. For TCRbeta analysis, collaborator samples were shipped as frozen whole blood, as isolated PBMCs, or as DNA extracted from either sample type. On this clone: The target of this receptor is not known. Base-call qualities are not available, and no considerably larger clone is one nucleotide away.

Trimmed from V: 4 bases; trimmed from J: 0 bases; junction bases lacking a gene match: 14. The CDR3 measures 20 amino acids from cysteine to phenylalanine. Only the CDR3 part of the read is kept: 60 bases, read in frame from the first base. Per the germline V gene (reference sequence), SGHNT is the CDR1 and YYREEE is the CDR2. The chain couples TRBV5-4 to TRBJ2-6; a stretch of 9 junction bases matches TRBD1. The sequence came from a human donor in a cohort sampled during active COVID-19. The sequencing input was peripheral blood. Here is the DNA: TGTGCCAGCAGCCTGATCCTTTCCGGGACAGGGCCCTCTGGGGCCAACGTCCTGACTTTC. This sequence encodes CASSLILSGTGPSGANVLTF.